The 24 T cell receptor beta chains below were found in one sample sequenced in a study of blood T cells in healthy people across ages. A J-beta primer mix and a sample-barcoded 5' primer were used in a second PCR of about 7 to 12 cycles. TCRdb re-called the 5' RACE reads with MiXCR, one entry per CDR3 protein. The sample has about 540,000 distinct CDR3 sequences, 24% seen once. These data were also filed under a second study, of T cells of mothers and their children.

The sample comprised blood. The receptors were sampled from a boy aged 5-17 years in good health.

The chain links TRBV28 to TRBJ2-7, with D hard to call. Germline-derived CDR1 and CDR2 are MDHEN and SYDVKM. The CDR3 runs 13 residues. Trimming left V 3 bases short and J 2 bases short, with 8 bases between. CDR3 sequence (DNA): TGTGCCAGCAGTTTTCGCAAAACCTACGAGCAGTACTTC. This codes for CASSFRKTYEQYF. Looking up the rest from reference TRBV28 and TRBJ2-7 gives the full variable domain: DVKVTQSSRYLVKRTGEKVFLECVQDMDHENMFWYRQDPGLGLRLIYFSYDVKMKEKGDIPEGYSVSREKKERFSLILESASTNQTSMYLCASSFRKTYEQYFGPGTRLTVT.

This chain uses TRBV20-1 with TRBJ2-7, with 8 bases identical to TRBD2. V dropped 4 bases and J dropped 4; count of bases not matched to a gene: 9. The CDR3 spans 14 residues. The V gene's germline CDR1 is DFQATT and CDR2 SNEGSKA (reference sequence). CDR3 amino acids: CSATRGGIGYEQYF. The CDR3 DNA follows: TGCAGTGCTACCCGGGGGGGGATTGGGTACGAGCAGTACTTC.

This clonotype was counted ten times or more. The V call is TRBV4-3, the J call TRBJ2-1; no firm D call. Germline lookup yields CDR1 LGHNA and CDR2 YSLEER. CDR3 length: 15 amino acids. V lost 1 base and J lost 7, with 14 bases in between. The CDR3 sequence: CASSQVDLKGNEQFF. In DNA, the CDR3 is TGCGCCAGCAGCCAAGTGGACCTTAAGGGTAATGAGCAGTTCTTC.

This clonotype was observed a handful of times. The gene calls are TRBV6-4 and TRBJ2-2, with TRBD1 identical over 8 bases. The germline V gene has CDR1 MRHNA and CDR2 SNTAGT. The CDR3 totals 14 residues. With 0 bases clipped from V and 6 bases from J, the junction kept 0 bases outside the gene matches. The CDR3 nucleotides are TGTGCCAGCAGTGACTCACAGGGGGCCGGGGAGCTGTTTTTT. Protein: CASSDSQGAGELFF.

This sequence joins TRBV12-3 or TRBV12-4 and TRBJ1-4, with D perhaps matching TRBD1 (5 bases). The CDR3 runs to 14 residues. The germline V and J ends were trimmed by 7 bases and 3 bases, with 12 bases remaining between them. Here the CDR3 reads CASTLDSPNEKLFF. The CDR3 DNA is TGTGCCAGCACCCTAGACAGTCCTAATGAAAAACTGTTTTTT.

This chain connects TRBV6-5 to TRBJ1-1, with 7 nucleotides matching TRBD1. The CDR3 extends over 15 amino acids. J was trimmed by 4 bases and V by 7 bases; bases with no gene match: 12. Germline CDR1 is MNHEY and CDR2 is SVGAGI. The CDR3 sequence: CASKPGGQGGTEAFF. The CDR3 DNA reads TGTGCCAGCAAGCCGGGAGGGCAGGGGGGCACTGAAGCTTTCTTT.

The chain has TRBV6-5 and TRBJ1-2, with D maybe TRBD1 (5 bases). The CDR3 length is 13 residues. Trimming left V 2 bases short and J 4 bases short, with 8 bases between. Germline V lookup: CDR1 MNHEY, CDR2 SVGAGI. The CDR3 nucleotides read TGTGCCAGCAGTTACCTCCAGGGCTATGGCTACACCTTC. Translating gives CASSYLQGYGYTF.

The chain recombines TRBV7-2 with TRBJ2-6; D is unresolved. The germline V gene encodes CDR1 SGHTA and CDR2 FQGNSA. CDR3 length: 15 amino acids. The V end lost 5 bases, the J end lost 0 bases, and 8 bases lay between the germline ends. The CDR3 sequence is CASSPADSGANVLTF. The CDR3 DNA reads TGTGCCAGCAGCCCCGCGGACTCTGGGGCCAACGTCCTGACTTTC.

This clonotype was seen a handful of times. The chain combines TRBV10-3 with TRBJ2-5; 9 bases fit TRBD1. The CDR3 totals 14 residues. Germline loops: CDR1 ENHRY, CDR2 SYGVKD. The junction had 12 bases not matched to a gene; V was cut back by 11 bases and J by 5 bases. The CDR3, as DNA: TGTGCCTCCAGCTCGGGGACAGGGAAGGAGACCCAGTACTTC. Translating gives CASSSGTGKETQYF.

This clonotype was found a few times. This sequence joins TRBV20-1 and TRBJ1-1; TRBD1 is a possible D gene (5 bases). V was trimmed by 0 bases and J by 3 bases, leaving 14 bases between them. Germline V gene data show CDR1 as DFQATT and CDR2 as SNEGSKA (reference sequence). The CDR3 totals 15 residues. The CDR3 region is CSARDRGGADTEAFF. The CDR3 DNA follows: TGCAGTGCTAGAGATCGGGGGGGTGCTGACACTGAAGCTTTCTTT.

The J gene is TRBJ1-2, the V gene TRBV4-3; D may be TRBD1 (6 bases). Germline CDR1 is LGHNA and CDR2 is YSLEER. Trimming shortened V by 0 bases and J by 5 bases, and 13 bases separated the two germline ends. This CDR3 comprises 15 residues. Here the CDR3 reads CASSQDPTGMYGYTF. Written as DNA, the CDR3 is TGCGCCAGCAGCCAAGATCCGACAGGAATGTATGGCTACACCTTC.

This clonotype appeared many times. V usage is TRBV6-2 or TRBV6-3 and J usage is TRBJ2-7, with D unresolved. CDR1 is MNHEY, CDR2 SVGEGT, per germline. V lost 5 bases, J lost 3 bases, and 14 bases lay in between. The length of the CDR3 is 14 residues. CDR3: CASSQSPLSYEQYF. The CDR3 DNA reads as TGTGCCAGCAGTCAAAGTCCCCTCAGCTACGAGCAGTACTTC.

The sample holds many counts of this clonotype. The rearrangement joins TRBV29-1 to TRBJ2-7, with D tentatively TRBD2 (6 bases). The V end lost 0 bases, the J end lost 6 bases, and 21 bases lay between the germline ends. Germline V gene data show CDR1 as SQVTM and CDR2 as ANQGSEA. The CDR3 sequence is 16 residues long. Here the CDR3 DNA reads TGCAGCGTTGAAGACAGAATGAAAGCGGGTGGTCCCGAGCAGTACTTC. Its translation: CSVEDRMKAGGPEQYF.

In its sample, this clonotype was seen a few times. The chain employs TRBV20-1 and TRBJ2-3, with 8 bases fitting TRBD2. J lost 0 bases, V lost 0 bases, and 11 bases had no gene match. Germline V gene data show CDR1 as DFQATT and CDR2 as SNEGSKA (reference sequence). The CDR3 is 18 residues long. The CDR3, as DNA: TGCAGTGCTAGAGATCTAGGCCCGATAGCGGGAAGCACAGATACGCAGTATTTT. It yields the protein CSARDLGPIAGSTDTQYF.

The CDR3 reads CASSPGTGLVSTEAFF. The DNA for the CDR3 is TGTGCCAGCAGCCCTGGGACAGGGCTTGTGAGCACTGAAGCTTTCTTT. V is TRBV27 and J is TRBJ1-1, with 9 nucleotides matching TRBD1. Per the germline V gene, CDR1 is MNHEY and CDR2 is SMNVEV (reference sequence). Germline trimming cut 6 bases from V and 4 bases from J; bases unmatched to any gene: 12. This CDR3 spans 16 amino acids.

This clonotype was seen a few times. This sequence joins TRBV6-1 and TRBJ1-4, with 7 bases lining up with TRBD1. With V trimmed by 3 bases and J by 4 bases, 5 bases remained unmatched. Germline loops: CDR1 MNHNS, CDR2 SASEGT. The CDR3 totals 15 residues. The CDR3 DNA sequence: TGTGCCAGCAGTGACCGGGACAGCAGTAATGAAAAACTGTTTTTT. Residues: CASSDRDSSNEKLFF.

A word on this clonotype: Germline is not matched at one junction end, which may reflect a read error. The chain uses TRBV11-2 and TRBJ2-3, with D maybe TRBD2 (6 bases). Germline lookup yields CDR1 SGHAT and CDR2 FQNNGV. The CDR3 contains 13 residues. As DNA, the CDR3 is TGCGCCAGCAGCTTATGGGGGGAGAATACGCAGTATTTT. This translates into CASSLWGENTQYF. Supplemented by reference TRBV11-2 and TRBJ2-3, the full variable domain reads EAGVAQSPRYKIIEKRQSVAFWCNPISGHATLYWYQQILGQGPKLLIQFQNNGVVDDSQLPKDRFSAERLKGVDSTLKIQPAKLEDSAVYLCASSLWGENTQYFGPGTRLTVL.

This clonotype occurred a few times. The chain combines TRBV5-6 with TRBJ1-4, with D uncertain. The CDR3 has 12 residues. Germline V gene data show CDR1 as SGHDT and CDR2 as YYEEEE. Trimming pared 1 base from V and 8 bases from J, leaving 6 bases between. CDR3 nucleotides: TGTGCCAGCAGCTTGTACAGCGAAAAACTGTTTTTT. Its translation is CASSLYSEKLFF.

This clonotype was counted only a few times. The rearrangement links TRBV7-2 to TRBJ2-5; no definite D call. Germline V gene lookup returns CDR1 SGHTA and CDR2 FQGNSA. Trimming shortened V by 5 bases and J by 2 bases, and 12 bases separated the two germline ends. This CDR3 comprises 14 residues. The CDR3 DNA is TGTGCCAGCAGCCCGTGGCGGCTTCAAGAGACCCAGTACTTC. Amino acids: CASSPWRLQETQYF.

The sample holds a few counts of this clonotype. The chain combines TRBV4-1 with TRBJ2-1, with TRBD2 matching over 16 bases. J gave up 3 bases and V 0 bases, and 5 bases lay outside the gene matches. The CDR3 consists of 19 residues. Germline V gene sequence: CDR1 MGHRA, CDR2 YSYEKL. The CDR3 loop reads CASSQEGGLAGGLYNEQFF. The CDR3 nucleotides read TGCGCCAGCAGCCAAGAGGGGGGACTAGCGGGAGGGCTCTACAATGAGCAGTTCTTC.

The V call is TRBV4-3, the J call TRBJ2-1; D gene ambiguous. This CDR3 has 19 residues. Trimming shortened V by 1 base and J by 6 bases, and 25 bases separated the two germline ends. Per the germline V gene, CDR1 is LGHNA and CDR2 is YSLEER. CDR3 bases: TGCGCCAGCAGCCAAGTTATCAAAGAGCCACACAGATATCCCAATGAGCAGTTCTTC. Translation: CASSQVIKEPHRYPNEQFF.

The chain carries TRBV28 and TRBJ2-4; 12 bases line up with TRBD2. This CDR3 comprises 19 residues. Germline values: CDR1 MDHEN, CDR2 SYDVKM. V lost 6 bases, J lost 0 bases, and 12 bases stayed unmatched. CDR3 in DNA: TGTGCCAGCAGACGATCCGGACTAGCGGGGCTTTCAGCCAAAAACATTCAGTACTTC. Its translation is CASRRSGLAGLSAKNIQYF.

The sample holds a few counts of this clonotype. The chain combines TRBV7-2 with TRBJ2-2; 12 nucleotides match TRBD2. V lost 5 bases to trimming and J lost 3 bases; unmatched junction nucleotides: 7. CDR1 is SGHTA and CDR2 is FQGNSA in the germline V gene. This CDR3 has 17 amino acids. CDR3 coding DNA: TGTGCCAGCAGCACGACTAGCGGGAGTCTTCACACCGGGGAGCTGTTTTTT. Protein product: CASSTTSGSLHTGELFF.

The chain carries TRBV6-5 and TRBJ1-5; D is uncertain. Germline CDR1 MNHEY, CDR2 SVGAGI. CDR3 length: 13 residues. Trimming removed 5 bases from V and 3 bases from J, with 8 bases in between. CDR3 bases: TGTGCCAGCAGTGCAAGGTCCAATCAGCCCCAGCATTTT. Amino acid sequence: CASSARSNQPQHF.